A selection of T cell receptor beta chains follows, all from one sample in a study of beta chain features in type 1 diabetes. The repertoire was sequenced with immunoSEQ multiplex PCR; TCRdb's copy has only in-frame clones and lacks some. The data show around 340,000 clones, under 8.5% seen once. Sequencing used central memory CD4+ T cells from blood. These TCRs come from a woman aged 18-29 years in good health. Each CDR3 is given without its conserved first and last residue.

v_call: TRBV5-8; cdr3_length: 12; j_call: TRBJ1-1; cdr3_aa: ASSLGRQGLKAF
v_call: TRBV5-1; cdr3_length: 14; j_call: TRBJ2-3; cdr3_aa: ASSDGTSGFSDTQY
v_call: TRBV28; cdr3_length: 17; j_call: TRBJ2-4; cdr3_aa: ASSAPPGLAGSFKNIQY
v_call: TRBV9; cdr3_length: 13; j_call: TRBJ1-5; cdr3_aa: ASSATGLGNQPQH
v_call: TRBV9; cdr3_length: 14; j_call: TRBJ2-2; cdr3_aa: ASSRKGTANTGELF
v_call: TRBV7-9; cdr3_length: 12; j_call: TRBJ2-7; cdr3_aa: ASGRQGISYEQY
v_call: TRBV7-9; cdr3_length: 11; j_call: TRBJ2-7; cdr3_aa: ASSLQGPYEQY
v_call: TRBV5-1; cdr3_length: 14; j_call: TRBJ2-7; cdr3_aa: ASSFSSGRNSYEQY
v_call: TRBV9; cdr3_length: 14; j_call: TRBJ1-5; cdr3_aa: ASSVGDLVGDQPQH
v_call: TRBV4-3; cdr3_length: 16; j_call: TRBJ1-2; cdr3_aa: ASSQDAARGQSNYGYT
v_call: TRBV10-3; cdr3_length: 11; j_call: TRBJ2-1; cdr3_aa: AISEWTGNEQF
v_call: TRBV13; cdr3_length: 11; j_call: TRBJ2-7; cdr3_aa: ASSPKWADEQY
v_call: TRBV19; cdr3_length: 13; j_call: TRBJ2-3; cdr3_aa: ASSDRTSGTDTQY
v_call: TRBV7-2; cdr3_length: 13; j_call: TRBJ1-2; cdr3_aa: ASSLERGTNYGYT
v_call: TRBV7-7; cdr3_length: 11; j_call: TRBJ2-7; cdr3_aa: ASSFGGSNEQY
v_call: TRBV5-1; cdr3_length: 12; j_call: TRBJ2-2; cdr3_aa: ASSSMTGTGELF
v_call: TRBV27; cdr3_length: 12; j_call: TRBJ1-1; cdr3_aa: ASSLAGKTTEAF
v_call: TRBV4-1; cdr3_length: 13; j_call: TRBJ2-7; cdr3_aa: ASSQDPAGYYEQY
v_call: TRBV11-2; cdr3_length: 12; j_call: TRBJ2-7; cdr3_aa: ASHAAFSSYEQY
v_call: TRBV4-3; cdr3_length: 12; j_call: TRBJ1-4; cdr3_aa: ASSQAQTNEKLV
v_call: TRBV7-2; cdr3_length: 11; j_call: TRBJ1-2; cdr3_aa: ASSLGQAGGYT
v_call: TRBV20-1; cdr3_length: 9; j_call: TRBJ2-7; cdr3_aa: SAGTTYEQY
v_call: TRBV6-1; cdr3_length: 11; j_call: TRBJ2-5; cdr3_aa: ASRLLPRETQY
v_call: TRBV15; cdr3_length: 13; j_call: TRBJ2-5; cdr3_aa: ATSSPAREIGTQY
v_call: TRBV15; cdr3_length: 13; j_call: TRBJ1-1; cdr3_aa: ATSRVQGYGDVAF
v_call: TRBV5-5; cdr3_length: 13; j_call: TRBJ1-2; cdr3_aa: ASSEAPGVHYGYT
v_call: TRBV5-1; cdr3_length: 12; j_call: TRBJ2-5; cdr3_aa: ASSYGPGGETQY
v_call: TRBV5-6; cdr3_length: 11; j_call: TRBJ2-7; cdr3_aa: ASRSQGGYEQY
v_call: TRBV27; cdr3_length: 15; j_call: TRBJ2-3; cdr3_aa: ASSSQGPNTRTDTQY
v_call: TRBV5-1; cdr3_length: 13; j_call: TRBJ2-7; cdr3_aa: ASSGTGGPGYEQY
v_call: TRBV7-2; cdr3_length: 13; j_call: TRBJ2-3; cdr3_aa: ASSLVWRAADTQY